The subject of this entry is one T cell receptor (beta chain). The target antigen is unknown. The data stem from a study of T and B cells in COVID-19 patients. In the study overall: At median age about 37 years, recovered patients were younger than active-infection patients at about 63.

Blood genomic DNA input for TRB amplification was about 220-500 ng. Study observations and caveats: Exclusive to the recovered cohort were some 2,300 TCR clusters, roughly 34 of them with low generation probability. Patients with COVID-19 reportedly showed strongly skewed T cell receptor beta variable and joining gene usage.

Multiplex PCR with BIOMED2 TRB-A/B primer pools amplified TRB rearrangements. MiXCR, run by TCRdb on the multiplex PCR reads, gives a single entry per CDR3 protein. The profile covers thousands of distinct CDR3 sequences, with about a quarter appearing a single time and approximately 22% taken by the ten largest. The V and J ends lost 4 bases and 2 bases, in that order; junction bases with no gene match: 7. In germline, CDR1 is SGHTA, CDR2 FQGNSA. The CDR3 loop spans 17 amino acids. The TCR originated in a human donor with active COVID-19. The V and J genes are TRBV7-2 and TRBJ2-1, with 11 nucleotides matching TRBD2. The sequencing input was blood. The CDR3 sequence: CASSSGTLAGAYNEQFF. Written as DNA, the CDR3 is TGTGCCAGCAGCTCCGGGACACTAGCGGGAGCCTACAATGAGCAGTTCTTC.